This T cell receptor beta chain comes out of a study of blood T cell repertoires in COVID-19. Study-level information: The analysed material was cDNA or gDNA that came from T cells, B-cell-depleted T cells, or PBMCs.

As for this clone: One junction end disagrees with the germline gene, perhaps due to a read error.

Data came from immunoSEQ multiplex PCR; TCRdb stores just in-frame clones and leaves some out. Counted here are about 160,000 clones, less than 85% occurring once; the ten biggest clones make up approximately 3.3%. The receptor comes from a human donor with acute or convalescent COVID-19. The donor label of this sample is uncertain. The sample consisted of peripheral blood.

CDR3 sequence reads: CASTLGPRSGNTIYF. CDR3 in DNA: TGTGCCAGCACCTTGGGGCCGAGGTCTGGAAACACCATATATTTT. The V and J genes are TRBV5-6 and TRBJ1-3; D perhaps matches TRBD1 (5 bases). Germline V gives CDR1 SGHDT, CDR2 YYEEEE. The CDR3 runs to 15 residues.